This TCR beta chain emerged from a study of naive and memory T cell subsets. Two oligonucleotides, mixed equimolar, formed the beta constant-region primer covering TRBC1 and TRBC2. Each CDR3 protein is one row after TCRdb ran MiXCR on the UMI-ligation and nested PCR reads. The table shows about 4,600 distinct CDR3 sequences, with around 7.8% occurring only once. This clonotype was recorded many times. Input material: CD4+ TEMRA cells from blood. Subset indicated: effector memory re-expressing CD45RA, CD45RA+ CD27-. This receptor was taken from a human donor in good health.

CDR3: CASSPTWGADSPLHF. The DNA of the CDR3 is TGTGCCAGCAGCCCAACCTGGGGGGCCGATTCACCCCTCCACTTT. J is TRBJ1-6 and V is TRBV7-6; possibly TRBD1 for D (6 bases). CDR3 size: 15 residues. Trimming removed 5 bases from V and 8 bases from J, with 16 bases in between. From germline, CDR1 is SGHVS and CDR2 FNYEAQ.